What follows are 17 T cell receptor beta chains derived from one specimen sequenced in a study of cytomegalovirus exposure and HLA in healthy donors. PCR amplification relied on 60 Vbeta primers (plus 13 Jbeta primers). The method was immunoSEQ multiplex PCR; TCRdb's version includes in-frame clones alone and lacks a portion of them. The repertoire has about 180,000 clones, over 70% of them found once; the top ten carry more than 0.45%. The material sequenced was PBMCs. These receptors came from a woman in her fifties or sixties in good health and CMV-seronegative.

The chain uses TRBV5-1 and TRBJ1-6; unclear D gene. This CDR3 region has 13 residues. V lost 1 base, J lost 5 bases, and 4 bases lay in between. The germline V gene has CDR1 SGHRS and CDR2 YFSETQ. DNA of the CDR3: TGCGCCAGCAGCTTGTCAGATAATTCACCCCTCCACTTT. Translating gives CASSLSDNSPLHF.

The V call is TRBV19, the J call TRBJ1-4; 8 bases are a match to TRBD1. V shed 9 bases, J shed 4 bases, and the junction held 4 bases outside the gene matches. CDR3 length: 13 amino acids. Per the germline V gene, CDR1 is LNHDA and CDR2 is SQIVND (reference sequence). CDR3: CASSDRGNEKLFF. The CDR3 region has the DNA TGTGCCAGCTCAGACAGGGGTAATGAAAAACTGTTTTTT.

The chain links TRBV5-4 to TRBJ1-6; 8 bases align to TRBD1. This CDR3 spans 15 amino acids. The germline V gene encodes CDR1 SGHNT and CDR2 YYREEE (reference sequence). J was trimmed by 7 bases and V by 4 bases; bases with no gene match: 7. The CDR3 region is CASSIGQGSNSPLHF. For the CDR3, the DNA is TGTGCCAGCAGCATAGGACAGGGTTCGAATTCACCCCTCCACTTT.

J is TRBJ2-7 and V is TRBV18; tentatively, D is TRBD2 (5 bases). The CDR3 has 14 residues. V gave up 3 bases and J gave up 5 bases, with 14 bases separating them. Germline CDR1 KGHSH, CDR2 LQKENI. This CDR3 is CASSPSGSGNEQYF. CDR3 in DNA: TGTGCCAGCTCACCCTCCGGTTCCGGGAACGAGCAGTACTTC. Full variable domain (remainder filled in from reference TRBV18 and TRBJ2-7): NAGVMQNPRHLVRRRGQEARLRCSPMKGHSHVYWYRQLPEEGLKFMVYLQKENIIDESGMPKERFSAEFPKEGPSILRIQQVVRGDSAAYFCASSPSGSGNEQYFGPGTRLTVT.

This chain connects TRBV10-1 to TRBJ1-1, with a tentative D call TRBD1 (6 bases). There are 14 residues in the CDR3. Germline-derived CDR1 and CDR2 are WNHNN and SYGVQD (reference sequence). V was clipped by 1 base and J by 8 bases, with 14 bases between them. The CDR3 loop reads CASSEFQGIKEAFF. The CDR3 bases are TGCGCCAGCAGTGAGTTTCAGGGGATTAAGGAAGCTTTCTTT.

The sample holds many counts of this clone. The chain joins TRBV2 to TRBJ2-7, with D unclear. Trimming pared 3 bases from V and 4 bases from J, leaving 10 bases between. There are 13 residues in the CDR3. Germline assignment: CDR1 SNHLY and CDR2 FYNNEI. The CDR3 is CASSDVRWYEQYF. DNA for the CDR3: TGTGCCAGCAGTGATGTCAGGTGGTACGAGCAGTACTTC.

The chain carries TRBV9 and TRBJ2-3, with 8 bases lining up with TRBD2. Per germline, CDR1 SGDLS and CDR2 YYNGEE. V trimming: 0 bases; J trimming: 0 bases; junction bases outside the gene matches: 3. This CDR3 contains 16 residues. The CDR3 DNA reads as TGTGCCAGCAGCGTAGTTCCGGGGGGGAGCACAGATACGCAGTATTTT. It encodes CASSVVPGGSTDTQYF.

This sequence joins TRBV5-1 and TRBJ1-3; D not resolved. The germline CDR1 and CDR2 sequences are SGHRS and YFSETQ. CDR3 length: 15 residues. V dropped 1 base and J dropped 0 bases, with 8 bases sitting between them. CDR3 in amino acids: CASSLTAGSGNTIYF. In DNA, the CDR3 is TGCGCCAGCAGCTTGACAGCGGGCTCTGGAAACACCATATATTTT. Full variable domain (rest looked up from reference TRBV5-1 and TRBJ1-3): KAGVTQTPRYLIKTRGQQVTLSCSPISGHRSVSWYQQTPGQGLQFLFEYFSETQRNKGNFPGRFSGRQFSNSRSEMNVSTLELGDSALYLCASSLTAGSGNTIYFGEGSWLTVV.

This chain uses TRBV4-3 with TRBJ1-4; the match to TRBD1 covers 9 bases. V lost 4 bases and J lost 8; bases outside the gene matches: 5. This CDR3 has 14 amino acids. Germline assignment: CDR1 LGHNA and CDR2 YSLEER. The DNA of the CDR3 is TGCGCCAGCAGCCGCCGGGACAGGGAAGAAAAACTGTTTTTT. It specifies CASSRRDREEKLFF.

The chain uses TRBV19 and TRBJ2-2; 9 nucleotides line up with TRBD1. The trim removed 4 bases at V and 6 bases at J, leaving 3 bases unmatched. This CDR3 region has 14 residues. Germline lookup yields CDR1 LNHDA and CDR2 SQIVND (reference sequence). Here the CDR3 DNA reads TGTGCCAGTAGTAGGGACAGGGAGGCCGGGGAGCTGTTTTTT. As protein: CASSRDREAGELFF.

This chain uses TRBV28 with TRBJ2-7; D might be TRBD2 (5 bases). Germline V gives CDR1 MDHEN, CDR2 SYDVKM. V lost 4 bases, J lost 6 bases, and 19 bases lay in between. The CDR3 sequence is 15 residues long. The CDR3 region is CASSSVPPPAGEQYF. Written as DNA, the CDR3 is TGTGCCAGCAGTTCAGTACCCCCTCCGGCGGGCGAGCAGTACTTC.

The V gene is TRBV9, the J gene TRBJ2-3, with TRBD2 matching 12 bases. The CDR3 runs to 18 residues. Germline loops: CDR1 SGDLS, CDR2 YYNGEE. Trimming took 0 bases from V and 0 from J; bases not matched to a gene: 5. The CDR3 DNA reads TGTGCCAGCAGCGTAGGCCTAGCGGGAGGGTATAGCACAGATACGCAGTATTTT. Translation: CASSVGLAGGYSTDTQYF. Full variable domain (missing parts from reference TRBV9 and TRBJ2-3): DSGVTQTPKHLITATGQRVTLRCSPRSGDLSVYWYQQSLDQGLQFLIQYYNGEERAKGNILERFSAQQFPDLHSELNLSSLELGDSALYFCASSVGLAGGYSTDTQYFGPGTRLTVL.

The chain combines TRBV7-2 with TRBJ1-5, with a weak D call TRBD1 (6 bases). The V gene's germline CDR1 is SGHTA and CDR2 FQGNSA. This CDR3 has 14 residues. Trimming removed 1 base from V and 6 bases from J, with 10 bases in between. DNA for the CDR3: TGTGCCAGCAGCTTAGACAGGGCCGTTCAGCCCCAGCATTTT. Its translation is CASSLDRAVQPQHF.

The chain carries TRBV25-1 and TRBJ2-5; 10 bases line up with TRBD1. The CDR3 loop spans 15 amino acids. With V trimmed by 8 bases and J by 5 bases, 11 bases remained unmatched. CDR1 MGHDK and CDR2 SYGVNS come from the germline V gene. For the CDR3, the DNA is TGTGCCAGCGCCAATCGCCGGGACAGGGGCGAGACCCAGTACTTC. The encoded protein is CASANRRDRGETQYF.

The chain links TRBV4-1 to TRBJ2-3; 10 bases are shared with TRBD2. Germline CDR1 and CDR2: MGHRA and YSYEKL. The trim removed 4 bases at V and 6 bases at J, leaving 7 bases unmatched. CDR3 length equals 15 residues. The CDR3 here is CASSPPLAGADTQYF. The CDR3 DNA is TGCGCCAGCAGCCCCCCTCTAGCGGGAGCGGATACGCAGTATTTT.

The chain links TRBV5-1 to TRBJ2-3, with D possibly matching TRBD1 (5 bases). This CDR3 region has 14 residues. Trimming pared 2 bases from V and 5 bases from J, leaving 12 bases between. Germline CDR1 reads SGHRS; CDR2 reads YFSETQ. Written as DNA, the CDR3 is TGCGCCAGCAGCTTCCAGACAGAGCAAGATACGCAGTATTTT. It yields the protein CASSFQTEQDTQYF.

This rearrangement joins TRBV5-1 to TRBJ2-7; D is undetermined. The CDR3 loop spans 13 amino acids. Germline CDR1 is SGHRS and CDR2 is YFSETQ. V was cut by 0 bases and J by 2 bases, with 6 bases left in between. The CDR3 bases are TGCGCCAGCAGCTTGGACAGCCCCTACGAGCAGTACTTC. Amino acid sequence: CASSLDSPYEQYF.